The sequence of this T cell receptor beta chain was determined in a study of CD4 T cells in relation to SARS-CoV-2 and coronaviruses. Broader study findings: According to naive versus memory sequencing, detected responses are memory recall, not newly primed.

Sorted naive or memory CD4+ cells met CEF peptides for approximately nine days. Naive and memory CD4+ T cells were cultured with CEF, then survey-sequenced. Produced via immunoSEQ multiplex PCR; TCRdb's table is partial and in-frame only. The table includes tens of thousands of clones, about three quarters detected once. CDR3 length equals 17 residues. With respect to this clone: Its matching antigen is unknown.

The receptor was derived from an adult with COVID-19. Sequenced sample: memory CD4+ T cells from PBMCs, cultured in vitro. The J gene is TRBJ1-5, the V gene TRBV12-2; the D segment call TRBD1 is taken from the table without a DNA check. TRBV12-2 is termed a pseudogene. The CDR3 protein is CASRLAEAGFSNQPQHF. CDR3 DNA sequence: TGTGCAAGTCGCTTAGCGGAAGCAGGGTTCAGCAATCAGCCCCAGCATTTT.